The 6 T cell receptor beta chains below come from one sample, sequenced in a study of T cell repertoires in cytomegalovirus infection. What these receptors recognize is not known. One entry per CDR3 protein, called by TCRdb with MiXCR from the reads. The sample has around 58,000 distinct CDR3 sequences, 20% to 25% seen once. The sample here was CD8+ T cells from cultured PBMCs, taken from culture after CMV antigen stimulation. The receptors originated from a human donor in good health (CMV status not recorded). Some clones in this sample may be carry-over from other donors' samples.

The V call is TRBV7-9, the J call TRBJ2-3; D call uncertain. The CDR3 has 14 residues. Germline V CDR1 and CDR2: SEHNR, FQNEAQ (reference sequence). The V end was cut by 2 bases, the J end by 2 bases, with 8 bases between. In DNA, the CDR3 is TGTGCCAGCAGCTTAAGACCCAACACAGATACGCAGTATTTT. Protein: CASSLRPNTDTQYF. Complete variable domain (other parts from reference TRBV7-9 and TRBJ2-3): DTGVSQNPRHKITKRGQNVTFRCDPISEHNRLYWYRQTLGQGPEFLTYFQNEAQLEKSRLLSDRFSAERPKGSFSTLEIQRTEQGDSAMYLCASSLRPNTDTQYFGPGTRLTVL.

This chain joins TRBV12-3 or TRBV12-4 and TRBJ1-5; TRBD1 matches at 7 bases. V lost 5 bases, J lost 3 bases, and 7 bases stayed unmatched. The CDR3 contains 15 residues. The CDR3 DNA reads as TGTGCCAGCAGTAGCCCGGGGACAGTCAATCAGCCCCAGCATTTT. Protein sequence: CASSSPGTVNQPQHF.

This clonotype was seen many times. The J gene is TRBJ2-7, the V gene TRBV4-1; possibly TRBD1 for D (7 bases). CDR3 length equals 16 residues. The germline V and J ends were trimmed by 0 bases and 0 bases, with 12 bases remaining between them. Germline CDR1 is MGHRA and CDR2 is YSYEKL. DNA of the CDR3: TGCGCCAGCAGCCAAGATGCGGGGACAGTCTCCTACGAGCAGTACTTC. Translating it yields CASSQDAGTVSYEQYF.

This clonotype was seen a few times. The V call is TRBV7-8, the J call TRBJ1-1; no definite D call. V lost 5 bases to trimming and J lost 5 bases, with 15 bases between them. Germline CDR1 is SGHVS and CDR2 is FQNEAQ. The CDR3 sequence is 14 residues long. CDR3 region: CASSPQPAGTEAFF. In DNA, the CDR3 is TGTGCCAGCAGCCCACAGCCGGCAGGTACTGAAGCTTTCTTT.

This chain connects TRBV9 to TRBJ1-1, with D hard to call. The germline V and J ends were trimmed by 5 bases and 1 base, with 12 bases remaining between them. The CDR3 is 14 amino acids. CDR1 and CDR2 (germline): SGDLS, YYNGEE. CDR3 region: CASRAGRENTEAFF. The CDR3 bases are TGTGCCAGCAGAGCTGGCAGAGAGAACACTGAAGCTTTCTTT.

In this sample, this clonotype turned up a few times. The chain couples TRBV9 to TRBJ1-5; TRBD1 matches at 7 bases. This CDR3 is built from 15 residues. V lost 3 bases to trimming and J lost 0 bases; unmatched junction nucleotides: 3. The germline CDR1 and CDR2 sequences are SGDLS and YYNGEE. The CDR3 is CASSATGDSNQPQHF. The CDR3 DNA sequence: TGTGCCAGCAGCGCAACAGGGGATAGCAATCAGCCCCAGCATTTT.